Listed below are T cell receptor beta chains from one sample, sequenced in a study of regulatory T cells in long-lasting Graves disease. In TCRdb, the multiplex PCR reads were re-called with MiXCR into one record per CDR3 protein. The sample holds around 400,000 distinct CDR3 sequences, roughly 16% seen once. The sample in question was peripheral blood mononuclear cells (PBMCs), obtained at new diagnosis, from a patient treated with antithyroid drugs. Receptor source: a female donor with Graves disease. Each CDR3 is given with its conserved first and last residue.

V gene: TRBV5-1; J gene: TRBJ2-7; CDR3 protein: CASSLSSQDEQYF
V gene: TRBV7-9; J gene: TRBJ1-1; CDR3 protein: CASSLAIGGRTEAFF
V gene: TRBV12-3/TRBV12-4; J gene: TRBJ1-1; CDR3 protein: CASSLEGAKTEAFF
V gene: TRBV5-1; J gene: TRBJ2-5; CDR3 protein: CASSRTGGVGRETQYF
V gene: TRBV5-1; J gene: TRBJ1-1; CDR3 protein: CASSARGGDRTEAFF
V gene: TRBV27; J gene: TRBJ1-1; CDR3 protein: CASSLSRPGEAFF
V gene: TRBV12-3/TRBV12-4; J gene: TRBJ1-1; CDR3 protein: CASRPTPYSAAFF
V gene: TRBV4-3; J gene: TRBJ2-7; CDR3 protein: CASSQDSSPGRHEQYF
V gene: TRBV6-1; J gene: TRBJ2-1; CDR3 protein: CASSEGGTRYGEQFF
V gene: TRBV6-2/TRBV6-3; J gene: TRBJ2-3; CDR3 protein: CASSPGESSTDTQYF
V gene: TRBV2; J gene: TRBJ1-1; CDR3 protein: CASKKQGSEAFF
V gene: TRBV6-9; J gene: TRBJ2-3; CDR3 protein: CASSYAIHGTRRRTDTQYF
V gene: TRBV9; J gene: TRBJ1-6; CDR3 protein: CASSASGGTSYNSPLHF
V gene: TRBV27; J gene: TRBJ2-7; CDR3 protein: CASSLATGPYEQYF
V gene: TRBV6-2/TRBV6-3; J gene: TRBJ2-1; CDR3 protein: CASSSLIGLAGGIHEQFF
V gene: TRBV29-1; J gene: TRBJ1-1; CDR3 protein: CSGDRGNEAFF
V gene: TRBV11-2; J gene: TRBJ1-3; CDR3 protein: CASSPSGTVYRNTIYF
V gene: TRBV27; J gene: TRBJ1-2; CDR3 protein: CASSLRATAPYYGYTF
V gene: TRBV5-1; J gene: TRBJ2-2; CDR3 protein: CASSALGTSGTGELFF
V gene: TRBV5-6; J gene: TRBJ2-5; CDR3 protein: CASSYRDSEETQYF
V gene: TRBV20-1; J gene: TRBJ2-7; CDR3 protein: CSASVAEPYEQYF
V gene: TRBV27; J gene: TRBJ1-1; CDR3 protein: CASRTGAPGSEAFF
V gene: TRBV15; J gene: TRBJ2-7; CDR3 protein: CATSRYRGYEQYF
V gene: TRBV12-3/TRBV12-4; J gene: TRBJ2-6; CDR3 protein: CANLTGTSDSGANVLTF
V gene: TRBV7-2; J gene: TRBJ2-7; CDR3 protein: CASRRWDSSYEQYF
V gene: TRBV7-9; J gene: TRBJ2-5; CDR3 protein: CASSPTGWGGREETQYF
V gene: TRBV7-9; J gene: TRBJ2-5; CDR3 protein: CASSGLAGEETQYF
V gene: TRBV5-1; J gene: TRBJ2-3; CDR3 protein: CASSLGVAGGRGTDTQYF
V gene: TRBV4-1; J gene: TRBJ1-1; CDR3 protein: CASSQTVDEAFF
V gene: TRBV7-2; J gene: TRBJ2-3; CDR3 protein: CASSFRGTSGATEYF
V gene: TRBV20-1; J gene: TRBJ2-5; CDR3 protein: CSAASGGAVELKETQYF
V gene: TRBV12-3/TRBV12-4; J gene: TRBJ2-1; CDR3 protein: CASTSTSGSWNEQFF
V gene: TRBV12-5; J gene: TRBJ2-1; CDR3 protein: CASGFLAGGSSYNEQFF
V gene: TRBV3-1; J gene: TRBJ2-2; CDR3 protein: CASSPQQTTGELFF
V gene: TRBV7-9; J gene: TRBJ2-7; CDR3 protein: CASSVSHPRASYEQYF
V gene: TRBV12-5; J gene: TRBJ2-1; CDR3 protein: CASGLLLVVNRGLSYNEQFF
V gene: TRBV4-1; J gene: TRBJ2-7; CDR3 protein: CASSAAGHSSYEQYF
V gene: TRBV2; J gene: TRBJ1-2; CDR3 protein: CASLRKGLGDRWMWGMGSYGYTF
V gene: TRBV20-1; J gene: TRBJ2-2; CDR3 protein: CSALTTGRVGELFF
V gene: TRBV20-1; J gene: TRBJ2-1; CDR3 protein: CSARERAYNEQFF
V gene: TRBV10-3; J gene: TRBJ2-2; CDR3 protein: CAIRGLAGANTGELFF
V gene: TRBV2; J gene: TRBJ1-1; CDR3 protein: CASSEAADGEAFF
V gene: TRBV19; J gene: TRBJ1-1; CDR3 protein: CASSIQANPTEVFF
V gene: TRBV12-3/TRBV12-4; J gene: TRBJ1-5; CDR3 protein: CASTAMGSQPQHF
V gene: TRBV24-1; J gene: TRBJ2-1; CDR3 protein: CATSGPDRGDNEQFF
V gene: TRBV7-2; J gene: TRBJ2-2; CDR3 protein: CASTPTRNTGELFF
V gene: TRBV6-2/TRBV6-3; J gene: TRBJ2-1; CDR3 protein: CASSYSTLAGDRYEQFF
V gene: TRBV5-4; J gene: TRBJ1-5; CDR3 protein: CASSDSDRGNQPQHF
V gene: TRBV7-8; J gene: TRBJ2-1; CDR3 protein: CASSSGHWNEQFF
V gene: TRBV7-9; J gene: TRBJ2-1; CDR3 protein: CASTQENYNEQFF
V gene: TRBV2; J gene: TRBJ1-1; CDR3 protein: CALPGTAGSITEAFF
V gene: TRBV7-3; J gene: TRBJ2-1; CDR3 protein: CASSLTSPTSGTYNEQFF
V gene: TRBV20-1; J gene: TRBJ2-7; CDR3 protein: CSARDHSGGAHEQYF